Each of the 3 T cell receptor beta chains below was sequenced from the same sample in a study of technical replicates of blood from several donors. Assay: immunoSEQ multiplex PCR; the TCRdb copy retains only in-frame clones and omits some. The data contain approximately 51,000 clones, approximately 92% of them singletons. The sequenced material came from PBMCs. The receptors were sampled from a human donor in good health. Some clones in this sample may be carry-over from other donors' samples.

The rearrangement joins TRBV7-2 to TRBJ2-7, with D perhaps matching TRBD1 (5 bases). V was trimmed by 1 base and J by 3 bases, leaving 16 bases between them. The germline V gene encodes CDR1 SGHTA and CDR2 FQGNSA. The CDR3 is 16 amino acids. The CDR3 DNA reads TGTGCCAGCAGCTTAGGAATCCCAGGGTTTGGCTACGAGCAGTACTTC. Amino acid sequence: CASSLGIPGFGYEQYF.

The genes are TRBV11-2 and TRBJ2-2; TRBD2 matches 7 bases. CDR3 length: 14 amino acids. The germline CDR1 and CDR2 sequences are SGHAT and FQNNGV. V lost 4 bases, J lost 3 bases, and 2 bases stayed unmatched. The CDR3 sequence is CASSSRGDTGELFF. DNA of the CDR3: TGTGCCAGCAGCTCTCGGGGGGACACCGGGGAGCTGTTTTTT.

CDR3 amino acids: CASSPRAVQETQYF. As DNA, the CDR3 is TGTGCCAGCTCACCACGGGCAGTACAAGAGACCCAGTACTTC. The genes are TRBV18 and TRBJ2-5, with D uncertain. The CDR3 sequence is 14 residues long. Per germline, CDR1 KGHSH and CDR2 LQKENI. V gave up 1 base and J gave up 2 bases, with 8 bases separating them. Full variable domain (remainder filled in from reference TRBV18 and TRBJ2-5): NAGVMQNPRHLVRRRGQEARLRCSPMKGHSHVYWYRQLPEEGLKFMVYLQKENIIDESGMPKERFSAEFPKEGPSILRIQQVVRGDSAAYFCASSPRAVQETQYFGPGTRLLVL.